This T cell receptor (beta chain) derives from a study of human T cells and chemical hapten exposure. Study-level background: Patients got weekly scalp diphenylcyclopropenone doses over the roughly 24-week study. Reading of the patch tests, which applied 0.01% DPC to the upper back, occurred at 6 days. The patient population, which was mostly female, had alopecia areata, totalis or universalis.

This clonotype was detected many times. Regarding time point: pre-sensitization, week 0. As to treatment: therapeutic diphenylcyclopropenone sensitization with weekly scalp DPC. TCRdb re-called the RACE reads through MiXCR, storing one row per CDR3 protein. There are 350,000 to 450,000 distinct CDR3 sequences in the sample; 5.1% occur only once, and 2.5% to 3% lies in the top ten. CDR1 is SGHRS, CDR2 YFSETQ, per germline. Trimming took 0 bases from V and 0 from J, leaving 10 bases between them. The CDR3 has 17 amino acids. The TCR sequence derives from a woman between 45 and 60 years old with alopecia areata. Some clones in this sample may be carry-over from other donors' samples. Sequenced here: whole blood, sampled in connection with sensitization to the hapten diphenylcyclopropenone (DPC). V and J are TRBV5-1 and TRBJ2-6, with D perhaps TRBD2 (6 bases). CDR3 in amino acids: CASSLEHGSSGANVLTF. CDR3 coding DNA: TGCGCCAGCAGCTTGGAGCACGGGAGCTCTGGGGCCAACGTCCTGACTTTC.